These T cell receptor beta chains were read from a single sample in a study of identical twins. TCRdb re-derived calls from the 5' RACE reads in MiXCR, one entry per CDR3 protein. Of 500,000 or so distinct CDR3 sequences in the sample, roughly an eighth were seen once. The sample was also linked to a second study, of yellow fever vaccine responses in identical twins.

The source material was CD4+ T cells sorted from blood. Every receptor here comes from a woman between 18 and 30 years old in good health. Both conserved end residues are part of each CDR3. Fields, in order: V gene, CDR3 length, J gene, CDR3 protein.

TRBV7-2,14,TRBJ2-7,CASSPGGGGYEQYF
TRBV7-6,13,TRBJ1-5,CASSSGGNQPQHF
TRBV29-1,12,TRBJ2-5,CSVLQGLETQYF
TRBV10-3,12,TRBJ2-7,CAISENLGEQYF
TRBV21-1,11,TRBJ1-1,CASSRQGVAFF
TRBV2,17,TRBJ2-6,CASSVGRKYSGANVLTF
TRBV28,16,TRBJ2-5,CASRRLPAVGEETQYF
TRBV18,12,TRBJ2-4,CASSSLGQEGIF
TRBV9,16,TRBJ1-1,CASSVAPAGTNTEAFF
TRBV30,12,TRBJ2-7,CAWSPDSYEQYF
TRBV28,15,TRBJ2-4,CASSLSDGAKNIQYF
TRBV7-2,13,TRBJ2-7,CASSLGGYSEQYF
TRBV5-1,15,TRBJ2-2,CASSRTSTNTGELFF
TRBV6-2/TRBV6-3,15,TRBJ2-1,CASSLGLAGAGEQFF
TRBV7-9,16,TRBJ2-4,CASSHRLSEAKNIQYF
TRBV5-1,14,TRBJ2-7,CASSYRGPKYEQYF
TRBV12-3/TRBV12-4,15,TRBJ2-5,CASSSPGQGRETQYF
TRBV29-1,14,TRBJ2-2,CSVGLAGLYGGLFF
TRBV18,14,TRBJ2-7,CASSPSGTGGEQYF
TRBV6-1,14,TRBJ2-3,CAASGTSSTDTQYF
TRBV7-9,13,TRBJ2-7,CASSRPGTGIQYF
TRBV2,15,TRBJ1-6,CASSDRGGINSPLHF
TRBV10-3,15,TRBJ2-7,CAISESGTGTYEQYF
TRBV4-3,15,TRBJ2-7,CASSQVLGRDYEQYF
TRBV20-1,14,TRBJ2-7,CSALSGGRSYEQYF
TRBV5-1,15,TRBJ2-5,CASSPGRGRGETQYF
TRBV27,13,TRBJ2-3,CVSTSGYTDTQYF
TRBV4-3,14,TRBJ2-7,CASSPTLLTYEQYF
TRBV3-1,14,TRBJ2-7,CASSTRDGSYEQYF
TRBV20-1,15,TRBJ2-3,CSASRLAGSTDTQYF
TRBV5-1,14,TRBJ1-3,CASSLGERGYTIYF
TRBV7-9,17,TRBJ2-3,CASSLGTPTGGTDTQYF
TRBV24-1,16,TRBJ2-1,CATTLRDLSSCNEQFF
TRBV6-1,17,TRBJ2-7,CASSESTRDASSYEQYF
TRBV2,12,TRBJ2-3,CAGRGGTDTQYF
TRBV6-2/TRBV6-3,14,TRBJ2-7,CASQSAGGLYEQYF
TRBV27,16,TRBJ2-2,CASSPLGAMNTGELFF
TRBV4-2,13,TRBJ1-5,CASSQDPGRPQHF
TRBV7-2,15,TRBJ2-3,CASSRPAGVTDTQYF
TRBV29-1,10,TRBJ2-1,CSAGTGKQFF
TRBV3-1,18,TRBJ2-2,CASSQGGRQGGNAGELFF
TRBV4-2,16,TRBJ2-7,CASSQEWGDRAYEQYF
TRBV20-1,13,TRBJ2-5,CSARTGGRKTQYF
TRBV3-1,16,TRBJ2-2,CASSQRQGQGTGELFF
TRBV20-1,13,TRBJ2-5,CSATTPVGLSGWF